One sample yielded the 29 T cell receptor beta chains listed below, sequenced in a study of blood T cell repertoires in COVID-19. TCRdb's table, derived via immunoSEQ multiplex PCR, lists solely in-frame clones and lacks some. The data contain tens of thousands of clones, less than 90% of them singletons. Material for sequencing was peripheral blood. The origin of the receptors is an elderly man with active COVID-19.

This clone is medium-sized within its sample. The chain has TRBV15 and TRBJ1-1; D unclear. Deletions cut 1 base from V and 0 bases from J, with 12 bases between. This CDR3 is 16 amino acids long. Germline V gene sequence: CDR1 LNHNV, CDR2 YYDKDF (reference sequence). The CDR3 sequence is CATSRGLAAMNTEAFF. In DNA form, the CDR3 reads TGTGCCACCAGCAGAGGATTGGCGGCCATGAACACTGAAGCTTTCTTT.

In this sample, this clone turned up once. V gene TRBV7-8 combines with J gene TRBJ2-1, with TRBD2 matching 12 bases. CDR1 is SGHVS and CDR2 is FQNEAQ in the germline V gene. The CDR3 contains 14 residues. V lost 1 base and J lost 11; bases outside the gene matches: 3. The CDR3 DNA is TGTGCCAGCAGCTTAGGACTAGCGGGGGTGAAGCAGTTCTTC. It translates to CASSLGLAGVKQFF.

The rearrangement joins TRBV6-5 to TRBJ1-5; 11 bases align to TRBD1. V lost 6 bases and J lost 6; bases outside the gene matches: 4. CDR1 MNHEY and CDR2 SVGAGI come from the germline V gene. The CDR3 consists of 14 residues. The CDR3 sequence is CASRKGTGGQPQHF. The CDR3 DNA reads as TGTGCCAGCAGGAAGGGGACAGGGGGTCAGCCCCAGCATTTT.

V gene TRBV5-1 combines with J gene TRBJ1-5; TRBD1 is a possible D gene (5 bases). Trimming took 4 bases from V and 2 from J, leaving 13 bases between them. The CDR3 loop spans 15 amino acids. CDR1 and CDR2 from the germline V gene are SGHRS and YFSETQ. CDR3: CASSPGGFGNQPQHF. The DNA of the CDR3 is TGCGCCAGCAGCCCCGGGGGATTTGGCAATCAGCCCCAGCATTTT.

This chain joins TRBV18 and TRBJ2-2; TRBD1 might be the D (6 bases). The CDR3 loop spans 12 amino acids. V lost 4 bases to trimming and J lost 7 bases, with 7 bases between them. CDR1 and CDR2 from the germline V gene are KGHSH and LQKENI. The CDR3 protein is CASSQDSGELFF. The CDR3 DNA sequence: TGTGCCAGCTCACAGGACAGCGGGGAGCTGTTTTTT.

The chain links TRBV27 to TRBJ1-1; D is ambiguous. The germline gives CDR1 MNHEY, CDR2 SMNVEV (reference sequence). The CDR3 runs 14 residues. The germline V and J ends were trimmed by 7 bases and 5 bases, with 17 bases remaining between them. CDR3 sequence reads: CASKPARRGTEAFF. Here the CDR3 DNA reads TGTGCCAGCAAGCCCGCTCGACGAGGGACTGAAGCTTTCTTT.

This chain joins TRBV3-1 (or the pseudogene TRBV3-2) and TRBJ2-7; TRBD1 matches at 9 bases. Per the germline V gene, CDR1 is LGHDT and CDR2 is YNNKEL (reference sequence). This CDR3 has 19 amino acids. V gave up 1 base and J gave up 0 bases; unmatched junction bases: 13. The CDR3, as DNA: TGTGCCAGCAGCCAAGGTCTGTCGTACGGGACAGGGTTCTCCTACGAGCAGTACTTC. It specifies CASSQGLSYGTGFSYEQYF.

The chain combines TRBV5-1 with TRBJ2-3; perhaps TRBD2 as D (6 bases). CDR3 length: 15 residues. V lost 4 bases to trimming and J lost 3 bases, with 15 bases between them. CDR1 SGHRS and CDR2 YFSETQ come from the germline V gene. The DNA for the CDR3 is TGCGCCAGCAGCCAGGAACATGGGACTACAGATACGCAGTATTTT. This translates into CASSQEHGTTDTQYF.

The chain combines TRBV7-2 with TRBJ2-2, with D unresolved. The length of the CDR3 is 14 residues. Germline-derived CDR1 and CDR2 are SGHTA and FQGNSA. Trimming removed 4 bases at V and 0 bases at J, with 6 bases between. The CDR3 sequence: CASSSPPNTGELFF. CDR3 DNA: TGTGCCAGCAGCTCCCCTCCGAACACCGGGGAGCTGTTTTTT.

This chain uses TRBV5-1 with TRBJ2-5; possible D gene TRBD1, 5 bases. This CDR3 contains 15 residues. Looked up from germline, CDR1 is SGHRS and CDR2 is YFSETQ. Trimming pared 3 bases from V and 4 bases from J, leaving 16 bases between. Here the CDR3 DNA reads TGCGCCAGCAGCTCCCTACCCGGACAAGGAGAGACCCAGTACTTC. Its protein is CASSSLPGQGETQYF. The full variable domain, completed using reference TRBV5-1 and TRBJ2-5, is KAGVTQTPRYLIKTRGQQVTLSCSPISGHRSVSWYQQTPGQGLQFLFEYFSETQRNKGNFPGRFSGRQFSNSRSEMNVSTLELGDSALYLCASSSLPGQGETQYFGPGTRLLVL.

The genes are TRBV20-1 and TRBJ1-2, with 7 bases matching TRBD1. Trimming took 3 bases from V and 3 from J; bases not matched to a gene: 7. CDR1 is DFQATT and CDR2 is SNEGSKA in the germline V gene (reference sequence). This CDR3 is 14 amino acids long. The CDR3 here is CSASKPGGDYGYTF. CDR3 nucleotide sequence: TGCAGTGCTAGTAAGCCAGGGGGTGACTATGGCTACACCTTC.

This clone was recorded only once. In DNA, the CDR3 is TGTGCCAGCCTCAGACACTTAAAGGACAGGGGAACCTACGAGCAGTACTTC. Residues: CASLRHLKDRGTYEQYF. This sequence joins TRBV2 and TRBJ2-7, with 9 nucleotides matching TRBD1. V gave up 8 bases and J gave up 2 bases; unmatched junction bases: 16. Germline CDR1 is SNHLY and CDR2 is FYNNEI. CDR3 size: 17 residues. The variable domain in full, with the rest retrieved from reference TRBV2 and TRBJ2-7, is EPEVTQTPSHQVTQMGQEVILRCVPISNHLYFYWYRQILGQKVEFLVSFYNNEISEKSEIFDDQFSVERPDGSNFTLKIRSTKLEDSAMYFCASLRHLKDRGTYEQYFGPGTRLTVT.

This sequence joins TRBV27 and TRBJ2-6, with 12 bases lining up with TRBD1. V was clipped by 3 bases and J by 2 bases; unmatched bases: 2. The CDR3 length is 17 residues. CDR1 is MNHEY and CDR2 is SMNVEV in the germline V gene (reference sequence). This CDR3 reads CASSFGTGGAGANVLTF. The CDR3 bases are TGTGCCAGCAGTTTCGGGACAGGGGGCGCTGGGGCCAACGTCCTGACTTTC.

The CDR3 nucleotides are TGTGCCAGCAGCAAAGCCCCGACAGGGGGCGGTTACGAGCAGTACTTC. Amino acid sequence: CASSKAPTGGGYEQYF. The chain couples TRBV5-5 to TRBJ2-7; 10 bases agree with TRBD1. The CDR3 runs 16 residues. V lost 4 bases and J lost 4; bases outside the gene matches: 11. CDR1 is SGHKS, CDR2 YYEKEE, per germline (reference sequence).

This chain joins TRBV2 and TRBJ2-5, with no clear D. V shed 6 bases and J shed 2 bases, with 10 bases lying between them. This CDR3 has 13 amino acids. CDR1 SNHLY and CDR2 FYNNEI come from the germline V gene. CDR3 sequence: CASSVLRQETQYF. The DNA of the CDR3 is TGTGCCAGCAGCGTCCTCCGGCAAGAGACCCAGTACTTC.

The rearrangement links TRBV6-1 to TRBJ1-2; the match to TRBD1 covers 9 bases. With V trimmed by 2 bases and J by 7 bases, 11 bases remained unmatched. Per the germline V gene, CDR1 is MNHNS and CDR2 is SASEGT. This CDR3 comprises 16 residues. CDR3 protein: CASSEYRDRASFGYTF. CDR3 coding DNA: TGTGCCAGCAGTGAATATCGGGACAGGGCATCTTTTGGCTACACCTTC.

The chain has TRBV6-5 and TRBJ2-7, with D unresolved. This CDR3 has 15 amino acids. Deletions cut 6 bases from V and 3 bases from J, with 18 bases between. Per the germline V gene, CDR1 is MNHEY and CDR2 is SVGAGI. The CDR3 protein is CASRRSAENNYEQYF. In nucleotides, the CDR3 is TGTGCCAGCAGGAGGTCGGCCGAGAATAACTACGAGCAGTACTTC.

This clone has just a few counts. The chain carries TRBV3-1 (or the pseudogene TRBV3-2) and TRBJ1-2, with unresolved D. V was trimmed by 4 bases and J by 5 bases, leaving 17 bases between them. CDR1 is LGHDT, CDR2 YNNKEL, per germline (reference sequence). The CDR3 loop spans 15 amino acids. The CDR3 protein is CASSRGSRAAYGYTF. The DNA for the CDR3 is TGTGCCAGCAGCCGCGGGTCGCGGGCGGCTTATGGCTACACCTTC.

The chain employs TRBV5-1 and TRBJ1-3; unclear D gene. This CDR3 is built from 13 residues. The germline V and J ends were trimmed by 4 bases and 0 bases, with 5 bases remaining between them. Per germline, CDR1 SGHRS and CDR2 YFSETQ. The CDR3: CASSEGSGNTIYF. In nucleotides, the CDR3 is TGCGCCAGCAGCGAGGGCTCTGGAAACACCATATATTTT.

The chain combines TRBV2 with TRBJ2-3; tentatively, D is TRBD1 (6 bases). There are 14 residues in the CDR3. CDR1 is SNHLY, CDR2 FYNNEI, per germline. V gave up 6 bases and J gave up 2 bases, with 12 bases separating them. The chain's CDR3 is CASRADRLTDTQYF. CDR3 in DNA: TGTGCCAGCAGGGCGGACAGACTCACAGATACGCAGTATTTT.

V is TRBV10-1 and J is TRBJ2-3; 7 nucleotides align to TRBD1. V was pared by 2 bases and J by 5 bases, with 7 bases of the junction left unmatched. The CDR3 has 15 residues. Germline V gene sequence: CDR1 WNHNN, CDR2 SYGVQD (reference sequence). CDR3 bases: TGCGCCAGCAGTGAGGGACAGGCTAATAAAGATACGCAGTATTTT. Translation gives CASSEGQANKDTQYF.

The chain uses TRBV4-2 and TRBJ2-5; no definite D call. Germline V gives CDR1 LGHNA, CDR2 YNFKEQ. CDR3 length: 14 amino acids. Trimming removed 1 base from V and 2 bases from J, with 8 bases in between. The CDR3 region has the DNA TGTGCCAGCAGCCAAGCTGAGCGACAAGAGACCCAGTACTTC. This encodes CASSQAERQETQYF.

This chain uses TRBV19 with TRBJ1-4; possible D gene TRBD1, 6 bases. CDR3 length: 15 residues. V lost 2 bases to trimming and J lost 8 bases, with 15 bases between them. Germline V lookup: CDR1 LNHDA, CDR2 SQIVND (reference sequence). The CDR3 is CASSIPGHQREKLFF. The CDR3 DNA sequence: TGTGCCAGTAGTATACCGGGACACCAAAGGGAAAAACTGTTTTTT.

The chain employs TRBV7-9 and TRBJ2-5, with D unresolved. The CDR3 extends over 12 amino acids. Trimming took 3 bases from V and 5 from J, leaving 7 bases between them. Looked up from germline, CDR1 is SEHNR and CDR2 is FQNEAQ (reference sequence). The CDR3: CASSFERETQYF. CDR3 coding DNA: TGTGCCAGCAGCTTTGAGAGGGAGACCCAGTACTTC.

This rearrangement joins TRBV7-9 to TRBJ2-3; D perhaps matches TRBD1 (5 bases). CDR1 and CDR2 (germline): SEHNR, FQNEAQ (reference sequence). V was shortened by 11 bases and J by 1 base, with 13 bases between the two germline ends. This CDR3 contains 13 residues. As DNA, the CDR3 is TGTGCCGGAAACAGGTGGGGCACAGATACGCAGTATTTT. As protein: CAGNRWGTDTQYF.

The chain employs TRBV5-4 and TRBJ2-1; 8 bases are a match to TRBD2. There are 15 residues in the CDR3. CDR1 is SGHNT, CDR2 YYREEE, per germline (reference sequence). V lost 7 bases to trimming and J lost 4 bases; unmatched junction nucleotides: 10. CDR3 in DNA: TGTGCCAGCCGACCGGGACTAGGGAATTACAATGAGCAGTTCTTC. It codes for CASRPGLGNYNEQFF.

This sequence joins TRBV9 and TRBJ2-1, with a possible D match to TRBD2 (7 bases). Looked up from germline, CDR1 is SGDLS and CDR2 is YYNGEE. This CDR3 comprises 17 residues. Trimming cost V 0 bases and J 0 bases, with 13 bases left between them. The CDR3 nucleotides are TGTGCCAGCAGCGTAGTTGGGGGGGCGAGCTCCTACAATGAGCAGTTCTTC. Its protein product is CASSVVGGASSYNEQFF.

The table lists this clone with a few counts. The chain joins TRBV5-1 to TRBJ1-1; 8 bases map to TRBD1. From germline, CDR1 is SGHRS and CDR2 YFSETQ. V lost 5 bases and J lost 1; bases outside the gene matches: 7. The CDR3 length is 15 residues. CDR3 residues: CASRNGQGGNTEAFF. As DNA, the CDR3 is TGCGCCAGCAGAAACGGACAGGGAGGGAACACTGAAGCTTTCTTT.

The chain joins TRBV3-1 (or the pseudogene TRBV3-2) to TRBJ1-2; D perhaps matches TRBD1 (6 bases). V was trimmed by 7 bases and J by 2 bases, leaving 11 bases between them. The germline V gene encodes CDR1 LGHDT and CDR2 YNNKEL (reference sequence). CDR3 length equals 13 residues. CDR3 protein: CASTSGHNYGYTF. The CDR3 nucleotides read TGTGCCAGCACCTCGGGACACAACTATGGCTACACCTTC.